This T cell receptor (beta chain) was documented in a study of blood T cell repertoires in COVID-19. At the level of the study: Samples representing acute and convalescent COVID-19 were sourced from the United States, Italy and Spain. T cells, B-cell-depleted T cells, or PBMCs provided the cDNA or gDNA that served as material.

This clone turned up a few times. Authors' data handling: Amplified reference gene primers provided the basis for estimating nucleated cell counts. Sequencing was performed with immunoSEQ multiplex PCR; in TCRdb, only in-frame clones are kept and a portion is missing. That table gives V, J and clone size, and the DNA gave D and trimming. The sample carries approximately 240,000 clones, around four fifths recorded once. Sequencing was done on a sample of peripheral blood. This receptor was obtained from a man in his fifties or sixties with acute or convalescent COVID-19.

CDR3 sequence (DNA): TGCGCCAGCAGCCAAGAGACAGGGTTTCACTATGGCTACACCTTC. Protein: CASSQETGFHYGYTF. This chain links TRBV4-1 with TRBJ1-2; 7 bases map to TRBD1. CDR1 is MGHRA and CDR2 is YSYEKL in the germline V gene. The CDR3 totals 15 residues. Losses at the gene ends were 0 bases for V and 3 bases for J; bases not matched to a gene: 4.